This T cell receptor (beta chain) was identified during a study of OX40 agonist ivuxolimab in advanced cancers. Study-wide context: Patients' therapy was ivuxolimab, an antibody that acts as an agonist of OX40 (CD134). Partial responses were seen in three patients, one with hepatocellular carcinoma and two with cutaneous melanoma.

Only in-frame clones appear in the TCRdb table, and some are missing; sequencing was by immunoSEQ multiplex PCR. The table includes over 30,000 clones, roughly 90% detected once. As to this clone: Its antigen is as yet unknown.

General study points: In CD8+ T cells, expanded clones were on average more numerous than in CD4+. Clonal expansion was seen in CD4+ and CD8+ blood T cells by week 6 at 0.1 to 3.0 mg/kg.

The sequence came from an adult with an advanced solid tumor such as melanoma, head and neck, liver or kidney cancer. The material was CD4+ or CD8+ T cells sorted from blood, obtained in a trial of the OX40 agonist ivuxolimab.

CDR3 sequence: CASSTAGTGFNEQFF. The DNA for the CDR3 is TGTGCCAGCAGTACAGCCGGGACAGGTTTCAATGAGCAGTTCTTC. The chain employs TRBV27 and TRBJ2-1, with 8 bases matching TRBD1. V shed 5 bases and J 6 bases; nucleotides not matched to a gene: 9. Germline assignment: CDR1 MNHEY and CDR2 SMNVEV (reference sequence). The CDR3 has 15 amino acids.